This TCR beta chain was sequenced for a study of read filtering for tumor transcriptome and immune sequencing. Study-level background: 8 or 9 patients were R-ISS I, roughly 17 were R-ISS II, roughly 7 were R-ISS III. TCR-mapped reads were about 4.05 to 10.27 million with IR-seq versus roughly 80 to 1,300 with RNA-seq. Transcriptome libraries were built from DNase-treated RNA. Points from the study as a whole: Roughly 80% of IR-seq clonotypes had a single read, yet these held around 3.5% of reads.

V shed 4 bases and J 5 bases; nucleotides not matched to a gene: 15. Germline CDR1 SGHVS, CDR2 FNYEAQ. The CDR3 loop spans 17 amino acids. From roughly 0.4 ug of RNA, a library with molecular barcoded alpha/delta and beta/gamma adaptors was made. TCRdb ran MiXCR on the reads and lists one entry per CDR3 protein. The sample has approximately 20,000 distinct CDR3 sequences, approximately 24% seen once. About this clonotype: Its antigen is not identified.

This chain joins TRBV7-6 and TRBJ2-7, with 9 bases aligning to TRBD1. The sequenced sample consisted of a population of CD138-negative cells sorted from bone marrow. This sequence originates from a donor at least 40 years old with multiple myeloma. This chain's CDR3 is CASSSKFGGTGPDEQYF. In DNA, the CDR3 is TGTGCCAGCAGCTCAAAGTTCGGGGGGACAGGGCCCGACGAGCAGTACTTC.